This T cell receptor beta chain emerged from a study of long-term antiretroviral therapy in people with HIV. Study as a whole: By about a decade, the earliest samples predate the 2015 immediate-ART recommendation.

Researchers report immunoSEQ v3.0 was run at survey level. Per-sample targets for sequencing were 40,000-50,000 T-cell genomes. Some clones are missing from TCRdb's copy, which holds only in-frame ones; the method was immunoSEQ multiplex PCR. Seen here are roughly 20,000 clones, approximately 89% observed once, and the top ten hold over 9.5%. The CDR3 covers 16 residues. The germline V gene has CDR1 SGHRS and CDR2 YFSETQ. The V end lost 1 base, the J end lost 3 bases, and 14 bases lay between the germline ends. Participants with HIV, all of them, were treated in the United States. V usage is TRBV5-1 and J usage is TRBJ2-4, with D unclear. The material was unsorted PBMCs, obtained 0.5 years after starting antiretroviral therapy. This TCR came from a man aged 35 to 55 with HIV. The chain's CDR3 is CASSLTVYKGKNIQYF. CDR3 in DNA: TGCGCCAGCAGCTTGACGGTCTACAAGGGCAAAAACATTCAGTACTTC.